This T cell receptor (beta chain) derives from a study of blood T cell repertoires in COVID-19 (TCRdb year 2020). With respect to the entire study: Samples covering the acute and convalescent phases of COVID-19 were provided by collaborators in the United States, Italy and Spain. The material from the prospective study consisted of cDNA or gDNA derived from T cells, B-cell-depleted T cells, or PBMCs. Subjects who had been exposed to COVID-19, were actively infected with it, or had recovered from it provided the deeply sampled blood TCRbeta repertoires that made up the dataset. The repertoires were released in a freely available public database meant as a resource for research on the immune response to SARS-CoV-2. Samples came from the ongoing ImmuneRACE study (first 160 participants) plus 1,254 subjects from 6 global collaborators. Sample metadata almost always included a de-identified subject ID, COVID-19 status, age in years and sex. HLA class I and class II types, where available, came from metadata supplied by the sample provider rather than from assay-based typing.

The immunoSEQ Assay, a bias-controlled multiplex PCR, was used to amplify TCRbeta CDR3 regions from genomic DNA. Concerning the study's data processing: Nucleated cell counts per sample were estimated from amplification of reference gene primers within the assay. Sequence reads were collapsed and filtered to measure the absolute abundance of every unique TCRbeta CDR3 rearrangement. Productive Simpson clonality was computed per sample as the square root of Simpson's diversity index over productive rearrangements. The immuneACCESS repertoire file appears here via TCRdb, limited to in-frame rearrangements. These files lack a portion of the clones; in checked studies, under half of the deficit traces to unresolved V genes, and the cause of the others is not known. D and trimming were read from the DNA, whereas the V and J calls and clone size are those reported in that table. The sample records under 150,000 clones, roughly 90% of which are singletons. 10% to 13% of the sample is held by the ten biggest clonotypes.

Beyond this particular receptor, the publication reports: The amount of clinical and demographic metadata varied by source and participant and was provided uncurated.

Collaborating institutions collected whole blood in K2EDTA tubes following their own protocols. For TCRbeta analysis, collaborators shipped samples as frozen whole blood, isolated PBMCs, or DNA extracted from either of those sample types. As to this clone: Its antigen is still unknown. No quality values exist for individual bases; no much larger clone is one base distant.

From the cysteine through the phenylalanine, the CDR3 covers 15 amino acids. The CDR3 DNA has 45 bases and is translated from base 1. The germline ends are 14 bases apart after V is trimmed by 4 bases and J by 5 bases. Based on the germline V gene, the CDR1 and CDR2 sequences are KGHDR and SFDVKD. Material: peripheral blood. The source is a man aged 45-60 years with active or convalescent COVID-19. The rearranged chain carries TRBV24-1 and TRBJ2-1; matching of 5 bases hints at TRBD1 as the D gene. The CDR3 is CATSDPETGNNEQFF. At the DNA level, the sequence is TGTGCCACCAGTGACCCGGAAACAGGCAACAATGAGCAGTTCTTC.